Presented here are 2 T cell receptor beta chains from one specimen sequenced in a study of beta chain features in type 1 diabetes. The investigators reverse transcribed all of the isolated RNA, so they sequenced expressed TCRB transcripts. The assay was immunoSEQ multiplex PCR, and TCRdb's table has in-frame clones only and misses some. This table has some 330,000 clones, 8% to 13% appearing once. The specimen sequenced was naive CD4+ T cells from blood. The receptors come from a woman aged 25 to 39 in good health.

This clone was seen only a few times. The CDR3 protein is CASSHRREDYNEQFF. In DNA form, the CDR3 reads TGTGCCAGCAGCCATAGGAGGGAAGACTACAATGAGCAGTTCTTC. The genes are TRBV14 and TRBJ2-1; a weak D match, TRBD2 (6 bases). Germline assignment: CDR1 SGHDN and CDR2 FVKESK. The CDR3 has 15 residues. Trimming stripped 3 bases from V and 3 bases from J, with 12 bases between.

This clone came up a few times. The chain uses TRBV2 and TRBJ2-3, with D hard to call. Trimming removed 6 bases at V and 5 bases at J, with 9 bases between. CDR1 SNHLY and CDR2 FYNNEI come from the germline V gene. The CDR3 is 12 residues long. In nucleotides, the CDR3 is TGTGCCAGCAGCGCCGTTAGAGATACGCAGTATTTT. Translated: CASSAVRDTQYF.